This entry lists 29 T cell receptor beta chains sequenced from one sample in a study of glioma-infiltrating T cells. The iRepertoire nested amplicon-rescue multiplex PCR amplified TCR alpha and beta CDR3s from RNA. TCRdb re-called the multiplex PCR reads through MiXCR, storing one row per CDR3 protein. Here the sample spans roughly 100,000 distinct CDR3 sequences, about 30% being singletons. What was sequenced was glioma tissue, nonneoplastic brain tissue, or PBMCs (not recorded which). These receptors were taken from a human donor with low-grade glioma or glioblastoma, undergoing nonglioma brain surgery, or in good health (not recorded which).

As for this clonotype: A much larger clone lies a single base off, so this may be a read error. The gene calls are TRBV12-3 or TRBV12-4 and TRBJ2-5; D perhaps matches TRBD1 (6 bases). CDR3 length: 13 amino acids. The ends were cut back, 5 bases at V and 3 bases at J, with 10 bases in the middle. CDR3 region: CASSTGHKETQYF. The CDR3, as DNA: TGTGCCAGCAGTACGGGACACAAAGAGACCCAGTACTTC.

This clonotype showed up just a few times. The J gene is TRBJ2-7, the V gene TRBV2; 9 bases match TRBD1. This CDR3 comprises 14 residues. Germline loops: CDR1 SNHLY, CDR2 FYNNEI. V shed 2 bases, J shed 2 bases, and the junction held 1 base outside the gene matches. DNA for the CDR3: TGTGCCAGCAGTGAAAGGACAGGGGCCTACGAGCAGTACTTC. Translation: CASSERTGAYEQYF.

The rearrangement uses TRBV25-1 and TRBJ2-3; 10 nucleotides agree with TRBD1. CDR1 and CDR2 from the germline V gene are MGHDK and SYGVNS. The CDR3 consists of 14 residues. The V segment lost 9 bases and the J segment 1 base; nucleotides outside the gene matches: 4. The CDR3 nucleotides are TGTGCCAGTACCGGGACAGGGGGCACAGATACGCAGTATTTT. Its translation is CASTGTGGTDTQYF. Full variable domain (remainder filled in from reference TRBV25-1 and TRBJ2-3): EADIYQTPRYLVIGTGKKITLECSQTMGHDKMYWYQQDPGMELHLIHYSYGVNSTEKGDLSSESTVSRIRTEHFPLTLESARPSHTSQYLCASTGTGGTDTQYFGPGTRLTVL.

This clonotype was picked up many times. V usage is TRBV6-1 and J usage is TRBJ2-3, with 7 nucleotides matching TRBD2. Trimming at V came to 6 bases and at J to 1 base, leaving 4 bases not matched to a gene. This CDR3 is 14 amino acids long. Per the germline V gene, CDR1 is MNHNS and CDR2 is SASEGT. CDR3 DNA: TGTGCCAGCAGGCTTCTAGCGGGCACAGATACGCAGTATTTT. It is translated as CASRLLAGTDTQYF.

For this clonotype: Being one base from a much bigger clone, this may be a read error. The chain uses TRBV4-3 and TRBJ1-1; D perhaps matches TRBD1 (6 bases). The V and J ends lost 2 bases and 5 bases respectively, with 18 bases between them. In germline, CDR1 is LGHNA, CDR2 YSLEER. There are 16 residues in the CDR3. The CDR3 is CASSQNSTGWRTEAFF. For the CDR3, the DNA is TGCGCCAGCAGCCAAAACAGTACAGGGTGGCGTACTGAAGCTTTCTTT.

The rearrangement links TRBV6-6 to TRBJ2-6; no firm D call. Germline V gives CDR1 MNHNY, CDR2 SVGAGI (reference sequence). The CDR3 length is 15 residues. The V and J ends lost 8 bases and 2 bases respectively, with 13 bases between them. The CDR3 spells CASGSERTGANVLTF. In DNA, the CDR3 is TGTGCCAGCGGTTCGGAGAGGACTGGGGCCAACGTCCTGACTTTC.

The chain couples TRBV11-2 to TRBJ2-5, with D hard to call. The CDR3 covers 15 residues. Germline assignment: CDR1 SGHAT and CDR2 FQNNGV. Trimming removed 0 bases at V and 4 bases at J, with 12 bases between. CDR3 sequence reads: CASSLEADNGETQYF. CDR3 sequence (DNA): TGTGCCAGCAGCTTAGAGGCCGACAATGGAGAGACCCAGTACTTC.

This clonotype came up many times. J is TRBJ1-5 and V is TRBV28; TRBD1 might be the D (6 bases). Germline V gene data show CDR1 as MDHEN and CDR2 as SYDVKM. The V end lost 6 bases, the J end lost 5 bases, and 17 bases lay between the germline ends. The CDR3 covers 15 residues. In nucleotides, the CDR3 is TGTGCCAGCAGCTTAGGAGGGGGGTGGGATCAGCCCCAGCATTTT. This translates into CASSLGGGWDQPQHF.

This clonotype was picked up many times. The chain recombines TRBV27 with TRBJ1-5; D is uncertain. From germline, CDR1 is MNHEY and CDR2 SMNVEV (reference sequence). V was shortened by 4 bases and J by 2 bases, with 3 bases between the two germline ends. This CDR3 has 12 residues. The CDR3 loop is CASSYGNQPQHF. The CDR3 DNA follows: TGTGCCAGCAGTTACGGCAATCAGCCCCAGCATTTT.

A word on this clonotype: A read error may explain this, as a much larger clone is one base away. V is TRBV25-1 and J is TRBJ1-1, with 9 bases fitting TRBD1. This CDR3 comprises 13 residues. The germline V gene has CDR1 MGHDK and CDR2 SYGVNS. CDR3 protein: CTSSPRTGAEAFF. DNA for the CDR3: TGTACCAGCAGTCCAAGGACAGGGGCTGAAGCTTTCTTT.

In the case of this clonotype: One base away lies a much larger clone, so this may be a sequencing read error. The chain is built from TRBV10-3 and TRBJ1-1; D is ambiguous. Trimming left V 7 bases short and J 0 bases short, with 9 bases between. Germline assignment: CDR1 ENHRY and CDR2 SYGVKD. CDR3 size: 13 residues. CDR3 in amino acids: CAITSTVNTEAFF. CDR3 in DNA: TGTGCCATCACCTCAACAGTGAACACTGAAGCTTTCTTT.

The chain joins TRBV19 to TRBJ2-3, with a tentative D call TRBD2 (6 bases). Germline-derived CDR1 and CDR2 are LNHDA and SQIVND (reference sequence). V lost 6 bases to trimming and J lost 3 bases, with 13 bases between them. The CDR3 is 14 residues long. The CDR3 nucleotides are TGTGCCAGTAGACGGGGGATAGGGACAGATACGCAGTATTTT. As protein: CASRRGIGTDTQYF. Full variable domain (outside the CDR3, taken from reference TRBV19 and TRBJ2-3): DGGITQSPKYLFRKEGQNVTLSCEQNLNHDAMYWYRQDPGQGLRLIYYSQIVNDFQKGDIAEGYSVSREKKESFPLTVTSAQKNPTAFYLCASRRGIGTDTQYFGPGTRLTVL.

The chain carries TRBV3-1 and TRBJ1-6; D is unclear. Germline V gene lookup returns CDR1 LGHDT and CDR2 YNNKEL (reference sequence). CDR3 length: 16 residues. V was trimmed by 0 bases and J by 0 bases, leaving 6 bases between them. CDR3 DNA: TGTGCCAGCAGCCAAGAGGGAGGCTCCTATAATTCACCCCTCCACTTT. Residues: CASSQEGGSYNSPLHF.

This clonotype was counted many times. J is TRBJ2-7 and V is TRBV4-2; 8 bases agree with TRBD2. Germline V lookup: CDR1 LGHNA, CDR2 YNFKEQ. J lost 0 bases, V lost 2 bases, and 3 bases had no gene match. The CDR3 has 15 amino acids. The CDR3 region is CASSQTSGSSYEQYF. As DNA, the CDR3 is TGTGCCAGCAGCCAAACTAGCGGTAGCTCCTACGAGCAGTACTTC.

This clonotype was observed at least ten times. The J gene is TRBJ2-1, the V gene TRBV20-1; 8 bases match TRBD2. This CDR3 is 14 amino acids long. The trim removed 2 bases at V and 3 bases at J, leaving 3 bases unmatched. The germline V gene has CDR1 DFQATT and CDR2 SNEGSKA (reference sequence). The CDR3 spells CSARREGGYNEQFF. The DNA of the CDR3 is TGCAGTGCTAGACGGGAGGGAGGCTACAATGAGCAGTTCTTC.

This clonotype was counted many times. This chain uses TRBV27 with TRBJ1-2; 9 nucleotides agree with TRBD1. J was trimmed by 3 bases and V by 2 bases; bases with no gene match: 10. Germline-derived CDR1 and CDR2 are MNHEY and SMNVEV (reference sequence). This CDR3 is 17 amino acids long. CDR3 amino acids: CASSLRTGAMVDYGYTF. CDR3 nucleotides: TGTGCCAGCAGTTTAAGGACAGGGGCGATGGTCGACTATGGCTACACCTTC.

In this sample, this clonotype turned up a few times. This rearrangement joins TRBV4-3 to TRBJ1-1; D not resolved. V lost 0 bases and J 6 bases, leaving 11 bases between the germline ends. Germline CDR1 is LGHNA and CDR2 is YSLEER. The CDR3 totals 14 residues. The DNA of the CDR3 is TGCGCCAGCAGCCAAGAAACACCATCATCTGAAGCTTTCTTT. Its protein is CASSQETPSSEAFF.

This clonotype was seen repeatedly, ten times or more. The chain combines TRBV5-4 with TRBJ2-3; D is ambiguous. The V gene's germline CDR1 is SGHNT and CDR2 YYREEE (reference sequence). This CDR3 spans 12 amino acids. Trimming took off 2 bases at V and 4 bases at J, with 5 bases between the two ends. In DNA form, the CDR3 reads TGTGCCAGCAGCTTAAGCGCAGATACGCAGTATTTT. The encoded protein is CASSLSADTQYF.

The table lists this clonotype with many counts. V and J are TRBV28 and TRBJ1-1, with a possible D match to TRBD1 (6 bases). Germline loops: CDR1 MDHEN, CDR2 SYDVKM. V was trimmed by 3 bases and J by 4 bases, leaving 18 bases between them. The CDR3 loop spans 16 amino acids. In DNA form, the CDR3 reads TGTGCCAGCAGTTTCAAACAAGGAGGGGGGGGCACTGAAGCTTTCTTT. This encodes CASSFKQGGGGTEAFF.

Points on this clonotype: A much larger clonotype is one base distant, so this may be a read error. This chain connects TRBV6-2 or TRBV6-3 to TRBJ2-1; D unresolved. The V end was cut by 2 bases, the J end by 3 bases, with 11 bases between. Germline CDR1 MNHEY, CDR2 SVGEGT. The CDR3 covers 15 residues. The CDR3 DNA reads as TGTGCCAGCAGTTACGAAACAAACTACTACAATGAGCAGTTCTTC. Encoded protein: CASSYETNYYNEQFF.

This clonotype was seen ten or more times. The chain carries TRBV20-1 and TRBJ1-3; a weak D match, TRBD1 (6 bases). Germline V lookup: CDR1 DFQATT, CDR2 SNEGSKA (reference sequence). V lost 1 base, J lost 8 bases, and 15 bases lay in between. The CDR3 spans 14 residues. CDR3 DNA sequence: TGCAGTGCTAGAGTCTCGCCAGGGGTGGACACCATATATTTT. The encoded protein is CSARVSPGVDTIYF.

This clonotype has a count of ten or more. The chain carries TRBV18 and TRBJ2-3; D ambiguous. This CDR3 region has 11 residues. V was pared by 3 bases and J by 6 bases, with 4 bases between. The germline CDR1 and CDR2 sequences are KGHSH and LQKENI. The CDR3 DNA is TGTGCCAGCTCACCGGGGGATACGCAGTATTTT. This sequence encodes CASSPGDTQYF. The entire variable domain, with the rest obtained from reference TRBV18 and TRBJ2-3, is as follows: NAGVMQNPRHLVRRRGQEARLRCSPMKGHSHVYWYRQLPEEGLKFMVYLQKENIIDESGMPKERFSAEFPKEGPSILRIQQVVRGDSAAYFCASSPGDTQYFGPGTRLTVL.

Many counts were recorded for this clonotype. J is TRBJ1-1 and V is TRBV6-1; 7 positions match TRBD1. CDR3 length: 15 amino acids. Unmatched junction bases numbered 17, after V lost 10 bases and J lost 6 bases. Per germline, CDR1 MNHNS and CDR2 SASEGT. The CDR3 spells CANRPYQGGRAEAFF. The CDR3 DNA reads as TGTGCCAACCGACCCTATCAGGGGGGGCGCGCTGAAGCTTTCTTT.

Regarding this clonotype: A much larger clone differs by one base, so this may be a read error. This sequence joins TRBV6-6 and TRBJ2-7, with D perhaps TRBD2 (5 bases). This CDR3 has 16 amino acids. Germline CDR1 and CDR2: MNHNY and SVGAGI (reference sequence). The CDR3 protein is CASSYSNHREGYDQYF. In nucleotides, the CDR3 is TGTGCCAGCAGTTACTCGAATCATCGGGAAGGCTACGATCAGTACTTC.

CDR3 in amino acids: CASSINEQTEQYF. In DNA form, the CDR3 reads TGTGCCAGTAGTATAAACGAGCAGACAGAGCAGTACTTC. V usage is TRBV19 and J usage is TRBJ2-7; D is uncertain. V was cut by 2 bases and J by 7 bases, with 12 bases left in between. Germline V gene data show CDR1 as LNHDA and CDR2 as SQIVND (reference sequence). CDR3 size: 13 residues.

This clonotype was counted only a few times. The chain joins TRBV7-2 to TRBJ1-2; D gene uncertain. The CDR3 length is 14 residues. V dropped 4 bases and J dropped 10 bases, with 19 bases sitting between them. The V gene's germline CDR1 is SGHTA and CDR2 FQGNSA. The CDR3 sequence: CASSSNDLGQLYTF. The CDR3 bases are TGTGCCAGCAGCTCAAACGACCTAGGGCAGCTCTACACCTTC.

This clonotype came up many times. CDR3 loop: CASSQNKRTDTQYF. The CDR3 DNA sequence: TGCGCCAGCAGCCAAAACAAGCGCACAGATACGCAGTATTTT. V usage is TRBV5-1 and J usage is TRBJ2-3, with D unclear. This CDR3 is 14 amino acids long. Trimming left V 4 bases short and J 1 base short, with 10 bases between. CDR1 and CDR2 (germline): SGHRS, YFSETQ.

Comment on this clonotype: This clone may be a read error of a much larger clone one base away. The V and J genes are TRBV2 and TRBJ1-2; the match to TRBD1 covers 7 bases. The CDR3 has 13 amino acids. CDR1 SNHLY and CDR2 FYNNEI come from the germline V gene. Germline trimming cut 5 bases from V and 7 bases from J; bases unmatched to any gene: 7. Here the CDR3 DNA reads TGTGCCAGCAGTTTCGACAGGGTCTTTGGCTACACCTTC. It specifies CASSFDRVFGYTF.

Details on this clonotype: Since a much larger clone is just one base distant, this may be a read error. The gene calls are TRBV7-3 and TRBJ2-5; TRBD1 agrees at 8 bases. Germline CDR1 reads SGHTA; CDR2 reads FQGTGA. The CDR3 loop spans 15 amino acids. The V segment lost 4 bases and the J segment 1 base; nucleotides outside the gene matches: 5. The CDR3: CASSWTGRVQETQYF. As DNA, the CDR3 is TGTGCCAGCAGCTGGACAGGGCGGGTCCAAGAGACCCAGTACTTC.